The rows below give T cell receptor beta chains drawn from one sample of a study of blood T cells in healthy people across ages. In TCRdb, the 5' RACE reads were re-called with MiXCR into one record per CDR3 protein. The top ten hold around 15% of the sample, which has about a million distinct CDR3 sequences, 40% to 60% seen once. Material for sequencing was blood. The origin of the receptors is a young man in good health. Both conserved end residues are part of each CDR3. Each record gives: clone size, D gene, J gene, V gene, CDR3 DNA, CDR3 protein. The D gene is left open where the match is weak. Size values are once, few and many counts, or a class for expanded clones, and some rows have none.

.,.,TRBJ1-4,TRBV6-5,TGTGCCAGCAGTGACGCCAGGCCTAATGAAAAACTGTTTTTT,CASSDARPNEKLFF
few,TRBD2,TRBJ2-5,TRBV20-1,TGCAGTGTCCTAAGGGGGACTAGCGGGACAAGAGAGACCCAGTACTTC,CSVLRGTSGTRETQYF
.,.,TRBJ1-2,TRBV20-1,TGCAGTGCTAGGTTGGCAGGAGGTGGCTACACCTTC,CSARLAGGGYTF
.,.,TRBJ2-7,TRBV20-1,TGCAGTGCTAGAGGAGGGGAAAGTTACTACGAGCAGTACTTC,CSARGGESYYEQYF
.,TRBD1,TRBJ1-1,TRBV7-9,TGTGCCACCATTCGACAGGGGGTCACTGAAGCTTTCTTT,CATIRQGVTEAFF
.,.,TRBJ2-5,TRBV6-7,TGTGCCAGCAGTTACCGGCAGGGAAGAGAGACCCAGTACTTC,CASSYRQGRETQYF
once,.,TRBJ2-5,TRBV10-3,TGTGCCATCAGTGTATTGGGTAATACAGAAGAGACCCAGTACTTC,CAISVLGNTEETQYF
.,TRBD1,TRBJ2-7,TRBV6-2/TRBV6-3,TGTGCCAGCAGTTACTCGACAGACAGGGCACATTACGAGCAGTACTTC,CASSYSTDRAHYEQYF
.,TRBD2,TRBJ2-5,TRBV20-1,TGCAGTGCTAGAGATCCCCAAGCGGGGGTCCAGTACTTC,CSARDPQAGVQYF
once,TRBD1,TRBJ2-5,TRBV7-7,TGTGCTAGCCGCTCCGGGACAGGGACCCAAGAGACCCAGTACTTC,CASRSGTGTQETQYF
few,.,TRBJ2-5,TRBV28,TGTGCCAGCAACGAAAATACAGGGAACCAAGAGACCCAGTACTTC,CASNENTGNQETQYF
.,TRBD1,TRBJ2-1,TRBV30,TGTGCCTGGAGGGTGGACAGGGAGGACAATGAGCAGTTCTTC,CAWRVDREDNEQFF
.,.,TRBJ2-5,TRBV29-1,TGCAGCGGGATGCAGGGAGAGACCCAGTACTTC,CSGMQGETQYF
few,.,TRBJ2-3,TRBV12-3/TRBV12-4,TGTGCCAGCAGTTTACTGGGAACCAGAGATACGCAGTATTTT,CASSLLGTRDTQYF
.,.,TRBJ1-1,TRBV20-1,TGCAGTGCTAGGAAGGATCCTGAAGCTTTCTTT,CSARKDPEAFF
.,.,TRBJ1-2,TRBV7-9,TGTCCCAGCAGCCGTGACCTCAACTATGGCTACACCTTC,CPSSRDLNYGYTF
few,.,TRBJ1-6,TRBV28,TGTGCCAGCAGTTTATCAAGGGGCAGGGGTAATTCACCCCTCCACTTT,CASSLSRGRGNSPLHF
.,.,TRBJ1-6,TRBV27,TGTGCCAGCAGGGGGCGGAATTCACCCCTCCACTTT,CASRGRNSPLHF
few,.,TRBJ2-1,TRBV19,TGTGCCAGTAGTACCCCCGAGGAGGCAAGTAAGCAGTTCTTC,CASSTPEEASKQFF
.,.,TRBJ2-7,TRBV28,TGTGCCAGCAGTTCACTATCCGGGCAGTACTTC,CASSSLSGQYF
.,TRBD2,TRBJ2-5,TRBV27,TGTGCCAGCAGTCCCATAGCGGGGGGGCCTCCAGAGACCCAGTACTTC,CASSPIAGGPPETQYF
.,.,TRBJ1-5,TRBV3-1,TGTGCCAGCAGCCAAGCGGGGGGTGACAATCAGCCCCAGCATTTT,CASSQAGGDNQPQHF